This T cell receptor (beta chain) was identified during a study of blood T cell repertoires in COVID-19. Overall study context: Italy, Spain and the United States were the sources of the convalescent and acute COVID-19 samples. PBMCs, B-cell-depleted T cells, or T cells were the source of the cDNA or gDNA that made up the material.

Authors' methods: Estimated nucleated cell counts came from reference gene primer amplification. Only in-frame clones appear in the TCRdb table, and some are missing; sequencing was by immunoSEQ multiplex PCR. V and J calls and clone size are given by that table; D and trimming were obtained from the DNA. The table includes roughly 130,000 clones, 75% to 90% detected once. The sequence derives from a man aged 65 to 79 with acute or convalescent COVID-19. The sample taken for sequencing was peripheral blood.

CDR3 DNA: TGTGCCAGCAGCCCCGGGACTAGGGGATTCGGTCAGTTCTTC. As protein: CASSPGTRGFGQFF. The chain links TRBV6-5 to TRBJ2-1, with 8 bases that match TRBD2. There are 14 residues in the CDR3. CDR1 is MNHEY, CDR2 SVGAGI, per germline. Trimming cost V 6 bases and J 13 bases; bases outside gene matches: 14.